The rows below give T cell receptor beta chains drawn from one sample of a study of cytomegalovirus exposure and HLA in healthy donors. Method: immunoSEQ multiplex PCR; TCRdb's copy keeps in-frame clones and lacks some. The sample contains about 280,000 clones, roughly 90% of which appear only once. The source material was PBMCs. The receptors originated from a young woman in good health and CMV-seronegative. The CDR3 runs from the conserved cysteine through the conserved F or W. The D gene is left open where the match is weak. The listing skips clone size in some rows; elsewhere it reads once, few, many or a size class.

clone_size j_call v_call d_call cdr3_aa cdr3_nt
NA TRBJ1-5 TRBV6-1 NA CASSEVENQPQHF TGTGCCAGCAGTGAAGTGGAGAATCAGCCCCAGCATTTT
once TRBJ2-3 TRBV18 NA CASSLRPSPPPDTQYF TGTGCCAGCTCACTGCGGCCCTCTCCCCCGCCGGATACGCAGTATTTT
NA TRBJ2-1 TRBV10-3 TRBD2 CAISELSASGSCGGEQFF TGTGCCATCAGTGAGTTGAGTGCTAGCGGGAGCTGTGGGGGTGAGCAGTTCTTC
once TRBJ1-1 TRBV5-1 NA CASSLAFGGNTEAFF TGCGCCAGCAGCTTGGCCTTTGGGGGCAACACTGAAGCTTTCTTT
NA TRBJ2-3 TRBV5-4 NA CASSPEYQDTQYF TGTGCCAGCAGCCCGGAGTATCAAGATACGCAGTATTTT
NA TRBJ2-3 TRBV5-1 TRBD2 CASSLAPGLASTDTQYF TGCGCCAGCAGCTTAGCGCCGGGACTAGCTAGCACAGATACGCAGTATTTT
NA TRBJ1-6 TRBV28 NA CASSLFFGGEPLHF TGTGCCAGCAGTTTATTCTTCGGGGGGGAGCCCCTCCACTTT
NA TRBJ2-5 TRBV5-5 NA CASSLDWAQETQYF TGTGCCAGCAGCTTGGATTGGGCCCAAGAGACCCAGTACTTC
NA TRBJ2-4 TRBV29-1 TRBD1 CSVGTGSNIQYF TGCAGCGTAGGGACAGGGTCAAACATTCAGTACTTC
few TRBJ2-7 TRBV11-2 NA CASSLAAAGFLDEQYF TGTGCCAGCAGCTTAGCGGCTGCGGGGTTCTTGGACGAGCAGTACTTC
NA TRBJ1-4 TRBV2 NA CASTELDRLNEKLFF TGTGCCAGCACCGAGCTGGACAGACTTAATGAAAAACTGTTTTTT
NA TRBJ2-2 TRBV28 NA CASSFHPDGTLNTGELFF TGTGCCAGCAGTTTCCATCCTGACGGGACTTTGAACACCGGGGAGCTGTTTTTT
once TRBJ2-3 TRBV4-2 TRBD2 CASSKGLAGDITDTQYF TGTGCCAGCAGCAAGGGACTAGCGGGAGACATCACAGATACGCAGTATTTT
many TRBJ2-2 TRBV6-6 NA CASSYSGEGGGELFF TGTGCCAGCAGTTACTCAGGAGAGGGAGGCGGGGAGCTGTTTTTT
NA TRBJ1-6 TRBV6-5 TRBD1 CASSYRDRANSPLHF TGTGCCAGCAGTTACCGGGACAGGGCGAATTCACCCCTCCACTTT
NA TRBJ1-5 TRBV7-2 NA CASSPRGGFQPQHF TGTGCCAGCAGCCCTAGGGGAGGGTTTCAGCCCCAGCATTTT
NA TRBJ2-7 TRBV18 NA CASSPSRTYEQYF TGTGCCAGCTCACCATCGCGAACCTACGAGCAGTACTTC
NA TRBJ1-3 TRBV28 NA CASSLGGGGSGNTIYF TGTGCCAGCAGCCTAGGGGGGGGCGGCTCTGGAAACACCATATATTTT
once TRBJ2-2 TRBV6-6 TRBD1 CASSRIGQGTGELFF TGTGCCAGCAGTAGGATCGGACAGGGGACCGGGGAGCTGTTTTTT
once TRBJ1-2 TRBV2 TRBD1 CASSGTGGNYGYTF TGTGCCAGCAGTGGCACAGGGGGGAACTATGGCTACACCTTC
few TRBJ2-2 TRBV5-4 TRBD1 CASSTHRGQSGELFF TGTGCCAGCAGCACCCACAGGGGGCAGAGCGGGGAGCTGTTTTTT
few TRBJ1-2 TRBV28 NA CATESGEGSYGYTF TGTGCCACAGAATCAGGGGAGGGGAGCTATGGCTACACCTTC
NA TRBJ2-2 TRBV4-2 TRBD2 CASSQDQGLAGGPFTGELFF TGTGCCAGCAGCCAAGATCAAGGACTAGCGGGAGGGCCTTTCACCGGGGAGCTGTTTTTT
once TRBJ2-1 TRBV9 NA CASSLSYNEQFF TGTGCCAGCAGCCTCAGTTACAATGAGCAGTTCTTC
NA TRBJ2-2 TRBV4-2 NA CASSNRDSSNTGELFF TGTGCCAGCAGCAACCGGGACTCCTCGAACACCGGGGAGCTGTTTTTT
NA TRBJ2-7 TRBV11-1 NA CASSLANTRSYEQYF TGTGCCAGCAGCTTAGCCAATACAAGAAGCTACGAGCAGTACTTC
NA TRBJ2-7 TRBV9 NA CASSVGGGTYEQYF TGTGCCAGCAGCGTAGGGGGCGGGACGTACGAGCAGTACTTC
NA TRBJ2-7 TRBV5-1 TRBD1 CASRRRDRERYEQYF TGCGCCAGCAGGAGGCGGGACAGGGAACGCTACGAGCAGTACTTC
NA TRBJ1-3 TRBV23-1 NA CALQMPRDDNIGNTIYF TGCGCTCTACAGATGCCCCGCGATGACAATATAGGAAACACCATATATTTT
once TRBJ2-5 TRBV10-3 TRBD2 CAISESGTSGETQYF TGTGCCATCAGTGAGTCTGGGACTAGCGGAGAGACCCAGTACTTC
NA TRBJ1-4 TRBV4-2 NA CASRNPGGTEKLFF TGTGCCAGCCGGAACCCGGGGGGGACTGAAAAACTGTTTTTT
NA TRBJ2-5 TRBV27 NA CASSHAETQYF TGTGCCAGCAGCCACGCGGAGACCCAGTACTTC
NA TRBJ2-5 TRBV5-1 TRBD2 CASSPVAGGQETQYF TGCGCCAGCAGCCCAGTAGCGGGAGGGCAAGAGACCCAGTACTTC
NA TRBJ1-1 TRBV19 NA CASRTGLNTEAFF TGTGCCAGTAGAACAGGACTGAACACTGAAGCTTTCTTT
few TRBJ2-7 TRBV25-1 NA CASQGHNSYEQYF TGTGCCAGCCAGGGACACAACTCCTACGAGCAGTACTTC
NA TRBJ2-1 TRBV2 NA CASSDLENLNEQFF TGTGCCAGCAGTGATTTAGAAAATCTCAATGAGCAGTTCTTC
NA TRBJ1-4 TRBV7-2 NA CASSLYGGRDEKLFF TGTGCCAGCAGCTTATACGGGGGGCGCGATGAAAAACTGTTTTTT
NA TRBJ2-7 TRBV6-5 NA CASSYSLPWSSYEQYF TGTGCCAGCAGTTACTCACTGCCCTGGAGCTCCTACGAGCAGTACTTC
NA TRBJ2-7 TRBV7-8 NA CASSSRGEQYF TGTGCCAGCAGTTCTCGGGGCGAGCAGTACTTC
NA TRBJ2-3 TRBV2 NA CASSEFSSTDTQYF TGTGCCAGCAGTGAATTCAGTTCCACAGATACGCAGTATTTT
NA TRBJ2-2 TRBV19 TRBD2 CASSIVAGVHTGELFF TGTGCCAGTAGTATCGTAGCGGGAGTTCACACCGGGGAGCTGTTTTTT
NA TRBJ1-2 TRBV7-8 NA CASSLGSGGYTNYGYTF TGTGCCAGCAGCTTGGGGAGTGGGGGCTACACTAACTATGGCTACACCTTC
NA TRBJ1-1 TRBV5-1 NA CASSTPGTEAFF TGCGCCAGCAGCACTCCGGGGACTGAAGCTTTCTTT
NA TRBJ2-1 TRBV5-1 TRBD2 CASSPTSGNYNEQFF TGCGCCAGCAGCCCGACTAGCGGGAACTACAATGAGCAGTTCTTC
once TRBJ2-7 TRBV7-9 TRBD1 CASSSTGSYEQYF TGTGCCAGCAGCTCGACAGGGTCCTACGAGCAGTACTTC
once TRBJ2-2 TRBV6-1 NA CASSKSYTGELFF TGTGCCAGCAGCAAGAGCTACACCGGGGAGCTGTTTTTT
NA TRBJ1-3 TRBV9 NA CASSGSTIYF TGTGCCAGCAGCGGGAGCACCATCTATTTT
few TRBJ1-2 TRBV2 TRBD1 CASIRDREGGRGYTF TGTGCCAGCATCCGGGACAGGGAGGGGGGTCGAGGCTACACCTTC
once TRBJ1-1 TRBV28 TRBD1 CASGTGVAEAFF TGTGCCAGCGGAACAGGGGTCGCTGAAGCTTTCTTT
NA TRBJ1-5 TRBV10-3 TRBD1 CAISEAGTAMNQPQHF TGTGCCATCAGTGAGGCCGGGACAGCGATGAATCAGCCCCAGCATTTT
NA TRBJ1-5 TRBV19 NA CAIAQGHNQPQHF TGTGCCATCGCACAGGGCCACAATCAGCCCCAGCATTTT
NA TRBJ2-5 TRBV28 NA CASTRETPGTQYF TGTGCCAGCACACGCGAAACCCCGGGGACCCAGTACTTC
NA TRBJ2-7 TRBV28 TRBD2 CASSLAGTDSYEQYF TGTGCCAGCAGTCTAGCGGGTACAGACTCCTACGAGCAGTACTTC
NA TRBJ2-7 TRBV6-4 NA CASPEPGQRESHEQYF TGTGCCAGCCCGGAGCCCGGACAGAGGGAGAGCCACGAGCAGTACTTC
NA TRBJ2-5 TRBV4-1 TRBD1 CASSPNRGQETQYF TGCGCCAGCAGCCCTAACAGGGGGCAAGAGACCCAGTACTTC
NA TRBJ1-5 TRBV6-1 TRBD1 CASQQGVRQPQHF TGTGCCAGCCAACAGGGGGTTCGCCAGCCCCAGCATTTT
NA TRBJ1-5 TRBV19 TRBD1 CASSSRDRRNQPQHF TGTGCCAGTAGTTCCCGGGACAGGCGAAATCAGCCCCAGCATTTT
NA TRBJ2-5 TRBV18 NA CASSRQGGETQYF TGTGCCAGCTCACGGCAGGGTGGGGAGACCCAGTACTTC